This T cell receptor (beta chain) came from a study of T cell changes during pregnancy in multiple sclerosis. The repertoire was sequenced with immunoSEQ multiplex PCR; TCRdb's copy has only in-frame clones and lacks some. Of around 75,000 clones in the sample, nearly 95% were seen once. The CDR3 spans 17 residues. The V and J ends lost 5 bases and 2 bases, in that order; junction bases with no gene match: 13. Germline CDR1 is SGHTA and CDR2 is FQGNSA. Sequences were derived from CD4+ T cells from peripheral blood mononuclear cells, sampled after pregnancy. The clonotype comes from a female donor with multiple sclerosis, enrolled in a pregnancy study. J is TRBJ1-1 and V is TRBV7-2; 8 bases map to TRBD1. The CDR3 reads CASSPRGAGGANTEAFF. CDR3 DNA: TGTGCCAGCAGCCCAAGGGGGGCAGGGGGCGCAAACACTGAAGCTTTCTTT.